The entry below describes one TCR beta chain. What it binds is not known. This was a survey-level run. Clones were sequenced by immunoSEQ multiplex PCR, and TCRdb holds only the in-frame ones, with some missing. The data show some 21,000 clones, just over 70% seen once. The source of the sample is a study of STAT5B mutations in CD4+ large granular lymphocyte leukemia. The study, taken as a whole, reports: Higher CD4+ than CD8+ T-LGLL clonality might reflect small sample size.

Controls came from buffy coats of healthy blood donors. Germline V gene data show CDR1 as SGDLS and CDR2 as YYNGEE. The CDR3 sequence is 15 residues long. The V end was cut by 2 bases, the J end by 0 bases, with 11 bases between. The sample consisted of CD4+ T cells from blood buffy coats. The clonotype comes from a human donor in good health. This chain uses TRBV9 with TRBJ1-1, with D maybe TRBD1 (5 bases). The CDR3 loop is CASSVGGTLNTEAFF. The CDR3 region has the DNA TGTGCCAGCAGCGTGGGGGGAACCTTGAACACTGAAGCTTTCTTT.